Presented here are 10 T cell receptor beta chains from one specimen sequenced in a study of cytomegalovirus exposure and HLA in healthy donors (TCRdb year 2017). The library was obtained by the immunoSEQ multiplex PCR assay. TCRdb took over this immuneACCESS table, retaining in-frame rearrangements with V and J assigned. Such tables are incomplete; in checked studies, under half of the missing clones stem from an unresolved V gene, and the remainder is unexplained. The sample includes 250,000 to 350,000 clones, with 88% observed a single time. Around 0.96% of the sample belongs to the ten largest clones. The sequenced sample consisted of PBMCs. The receptors shown here come from a man in his thirties or forties in good health and CMV-seronegative.

This clone was detected only once. This sequence joins TRBV7-6 and TRBJ2-3, with a possible D match to TRBD1 (6 bases). The CDR3 has 17 amino acids. CDR1 SGHVS and CDR2 FNYEAQ come from the germline V gene. V dropped 1 base and J dropped 0 bases, with 14 bases sitting between them. The CDR3 DNA follows: TGTGCCAGCAGCTTAGGGGACAACTTTCCTAGCACAGATACGCAGTATTTT. As protein: CASSLGDNFPSTDTQYF. The entire variable domain, with the rest obtained from reference TRBV7-6 and TRBJ2-3, is as follows: GAGVSQSPRYKVTKRGQDVALRCDPISGHVSLYWYRQALGQGPEFLTYFNYEAQQDKSGLPNDRFSAERPEGSISTLTIQRTEQRDSAMYRCASSLGDNFPSTDTQYFGPGTRLTVL.

The V call is TRBV15, the J call TRBJ2-1; 11 bases are a match to TRBD2. The trim removed 0 bases at V and 1 base at J, leaving 2 bases unmatched. Germline values: CDR1 LNHNV, CDR2 YYDKDF (reference sequence). This CDR3 spans 17 amino acids. DNA for the CDR3: TGTGCCACCAGCAGAGATTCTAGCGGGAGGTCCTACAATGAGCAGTTCTTC. Encoded protein: CATSRDSSGRSYNEQFF.

This sequence joins TRBV7-9 and TRBJ2-3, with D maybe TRBD1 (5 bases). This CDR3 has 14 residues. Trimming left V 6 bases short and J 0 bases short, with 10 bases between. Germline lookup yields CDR1 SEHNR and CDR2 FQNEAQ (reference sequence). The CDR3 coding sequence is TGTGCCAGCAGTCGACAGTTTAGCACAGATACGCAGTATTTT. Translating gives CASSRQFSTDTQYF.

This sequence joins TRBV27 and TRBJ2-7, with 8 bases identical to TRBD2. Per the germline V gene, CDR1 is MNHEY and CDR2 is SMNVEV (reference sequence). The CDR3 spans 15 residues. V lost 3 bases, J lost 3 bases, and 7 bases stayed unmatched. This CDR3 reads CASSLSRGGIYEQYF. In DNA, the CDR3 is TGTGCCAGCAGTTTGTCTCGGGGGGGCATCTACGAGCAGTACTTC.

This clone has more than one count but fewer than ten. The CDR3 DNA reads TGTGCCAGCAGTTTACGACAGACTAATTCACCCCTCCACTTT. Its protein product is CASSLRQTNSPLHF. V usage is TRBV6-6 and J usage is TRBJ1-6; D is perhaps TRBD1 (5 bases). There are 14 residues in the CDR3. Trimming stripped 4 bases from V and 6 bases from J, with 10 bases between. The germline V gene encodes CDR1 MNHNY and CDR2 SVGAGI (reference sequence).

This chain uses TRBV10-3 with TRBJ2-3, with D possibly TRBD1 on 5 matching bases. The V and J ends lost 5 bases and 0 bases respectively, with 12 bases between them. This CDR3 is 15 amino acids long. Per germline, CDR1 ENHRY and CDR2 SYGVKD. CDR3 sequence (DNA): TGTGCCATCAGTAGACAGAGTGCTAGCACAGATACGCAGTATTTT. Translation: CAISRQSASTDTQYF.

The rearrangement uses TRBV7-6 and TRBJ2-7; 12 nucleotides align to TRBD1. V shed 5 bases and J 6 bases; nucleotides not matched to a gene: 8. Germline V lookup: CDR1 SGHVS, CDR2 FNYEAQ. The CDR3 is 15 residues long. CDR3 residues: CASSPAGTGGSEQYF. CDR3 bases: TGTGCCAGCAGCCCTGCCGGGACAGGGGGCTCCGAGCAGTACTTC. The full variable domain, in which reference TRBV7-6 and TRBJ2-7 provide the parts outside the CDR3, is GAGVSQSPRYKVTKRGQDVALRCDPISGHVSLYWYRQALGQGPEFLTYFNYEAQQDKSGLPNDRFSAERPEGSISTLTIQRTEQRDSAMYRCASSPAGTGGSEQYFGPGTRLTVT.

The V and J genes are TRBV19 and TRBJ1-5; D remains unclear. This CDR3 region has 15 residues. CDR1 and CDR2 from the germline V gene are LNHDA and SQIVND (reference sequence). V was trimmed by 2 bases and J by 1 base, leaving 9 bases between them. CDR3 region: CASSINSGSNQPQHF. The CDR3 nucleotides read TGTGCCAGTAGTATAAATTCGGGAAGCAATCAGCCCCAGCATTTT. Full variable domain (missing parts from reference TRBV19 and TRBJ1-5): DGGITQSPKYLFRKEGQNVTLSCEQNLNHDAMYWYRQDPGQGLRLIYYSQIVNDFQKGDIAEGYSVSREKKESFPLTVTSAQKNPTAFYLCASSINSGSNQPQHFGDGTRLSIL.

The rearrangement links TRBV7-9 to TRBJ2-7, with a weak D call TRBD2 (6 bases). The CDR3 runs to 16 residues. Trimming shortened V by 5 bases and J by 2 bases, and 19 bases separated the two germline ends. The germline V gene has CDR1 SEHNR and CDR2 FQNEAQ (reference sequence). CDR3 in amino acids: CASSDLGGPPAYEQYF. CDR3 DNA: TGTGCCAGCAGCGACCTCGGGGGTCCGCCAGCCTACGAGCAGTACTTC.

This clone was seen just once. This rearrangement joins TRBV5-1 to TRBJ2-3, with 9 bases aligning to TRBD1. V trimming: 4 bases; J trimming: 0 bases; junction bases outside the gene matches: 6. The CDR3 covers 16 residues. Germline-derived CDR1 and CDR2 are SGHRS and YFSETQ. The CDR3 here is CASSPGDRVSTDTQYF. The DNA of the CDR3 is TGCGCCAGCAGCCCTGGGGACAGGGTGAGCACAGATACGCAGTATTTT. Variable domain in full (rest from reference TRBV5-1 and TRBJ2-3): KAGVTQTPRYLIKTRGQQVTLSCSPISGHRSVSWYQQTPGQGLQFLFEYFSETQRNKGNFPGRFSGRQFSNSRSEMNVSTLELGDSALYLCASSPGDRVSTDTQYFGPGTRLTVL.